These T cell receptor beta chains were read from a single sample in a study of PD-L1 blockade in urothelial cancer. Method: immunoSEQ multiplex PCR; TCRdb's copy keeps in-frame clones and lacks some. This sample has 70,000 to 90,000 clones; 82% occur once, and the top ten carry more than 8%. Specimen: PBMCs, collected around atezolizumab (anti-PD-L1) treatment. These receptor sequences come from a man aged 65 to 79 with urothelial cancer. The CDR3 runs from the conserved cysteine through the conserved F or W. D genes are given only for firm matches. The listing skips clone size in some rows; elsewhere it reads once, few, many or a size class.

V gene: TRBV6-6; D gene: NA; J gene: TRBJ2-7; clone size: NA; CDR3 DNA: TGTGCCAGCAGCCGCGGGACAGCGCCAGAGCAGTACTTC; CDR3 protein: CASSRGTAPEQYF
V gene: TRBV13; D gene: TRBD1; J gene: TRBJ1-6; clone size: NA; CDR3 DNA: TGTGCCAGCAGCCACGGACAGGGCGGTAATTCACCCCTCCACTTT; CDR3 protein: CASSHGQGGNSPLHF
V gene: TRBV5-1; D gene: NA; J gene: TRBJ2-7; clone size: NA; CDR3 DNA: TGCGCCAGCTCAACAGGTTCCTCCTACGAGCAGTACTTC; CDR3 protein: CASSTGSSYEQYF
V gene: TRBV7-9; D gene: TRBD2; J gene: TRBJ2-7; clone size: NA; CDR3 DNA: TGTGCCAGCAGCTTAGCGACCCAGACTAGCGGGGGATGGGAGCAGTACTTC; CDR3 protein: CASSLATQTSGGWEQYF
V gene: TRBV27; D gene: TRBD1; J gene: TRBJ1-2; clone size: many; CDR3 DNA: TGTGCCAGCAGTATTGGACAGGGGGGGGCTCGAGGCTACACCTTC; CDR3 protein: CASSIGQGGARGYTF
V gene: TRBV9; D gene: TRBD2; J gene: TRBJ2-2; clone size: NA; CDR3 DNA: TGTGCCAGCACAGCGACTAGCGGGGCCCGGCACGGGGAGCTGTTTTTT; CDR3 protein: CASTATSGARHGELFF
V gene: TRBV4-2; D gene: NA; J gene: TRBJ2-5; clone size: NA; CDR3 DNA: TGTGCCAGCAGCCAAGTGGGAGAAGGTTTTGAGACCCAGTACTTC; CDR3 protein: CASSQVGEGFETQYF
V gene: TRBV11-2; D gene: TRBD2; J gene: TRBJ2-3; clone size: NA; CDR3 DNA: TGTGCCAGCAGCACCTTAGCGGGCTCTGGCACAGATACGCAGTATTTT; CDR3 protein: CASSTLAGSGTDTQYF
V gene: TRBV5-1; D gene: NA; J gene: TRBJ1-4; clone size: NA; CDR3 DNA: TGCGCCAGCAGCTTGGGTCAGGGTGGTGAAAAACTGTTTTTT; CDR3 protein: CASSLGQGGEKLFF
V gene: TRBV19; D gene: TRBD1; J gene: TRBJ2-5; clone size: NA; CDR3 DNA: TGTGCCAGTAGTATACGGCCAGGGGGCCAAGAGACCCAGTACTTC; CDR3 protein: CASSIRPGGQETQYF
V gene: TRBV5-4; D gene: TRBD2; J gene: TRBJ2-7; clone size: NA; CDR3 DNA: TGTGCCAGCAGTCCCCCCGGACTAGCGGGAGACCACGAGCAGTACTTC; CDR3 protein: CASSPPGLAGDHEQYF
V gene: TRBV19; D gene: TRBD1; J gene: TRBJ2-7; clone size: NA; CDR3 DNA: TGTGCCAGTAGTGAGGACGGGACAGGTGGTAGCGAGCAGTACTTC; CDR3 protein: CASSEDGTGGSEQYF
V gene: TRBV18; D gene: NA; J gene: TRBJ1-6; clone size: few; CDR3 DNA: TGTGCCAGCTCACCGACAGAGGTTAATTCACCCCTCCACTTT; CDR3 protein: CASSPTEVNSPLHF
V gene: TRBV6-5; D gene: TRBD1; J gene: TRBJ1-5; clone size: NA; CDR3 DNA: TGTGCCAGCAGTCAGGGGGCAGGTCAGCCCCAGCATTTT; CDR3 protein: CASSQGAGQPQHF
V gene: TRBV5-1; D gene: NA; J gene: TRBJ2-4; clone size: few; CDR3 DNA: TGCGCCAGCAGCTCGGAGGCAACAGGGCACATTCAGTACTTC; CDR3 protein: CASSSEATGHIQYF
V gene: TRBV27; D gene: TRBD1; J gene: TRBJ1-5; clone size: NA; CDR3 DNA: TGTGCCAGCAGTTTAGGACAGGGTAATAATCAGCCCCAGCATTTT; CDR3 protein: CASSLGQGNNQPQHF
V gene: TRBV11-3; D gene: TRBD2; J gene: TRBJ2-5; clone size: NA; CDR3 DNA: TGTGCCAGCAGCTTAGATGACACGGCCGGGACTAGCTGGGAGACCCAGTACTTC; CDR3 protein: CASSLDDTAGTSWETQYF
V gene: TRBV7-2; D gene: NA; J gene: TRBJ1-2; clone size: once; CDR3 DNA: TGTGCCAGCAGCTTAGACGGACGGGGGAATGGCTACACCTTC; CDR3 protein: CASSLDGRGNGYTF
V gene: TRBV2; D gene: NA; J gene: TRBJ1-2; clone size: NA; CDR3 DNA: TGTGCCAGCAACCTGGCGGGGGATGGCTACACCTTC; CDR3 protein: CASNLAGDGYTF
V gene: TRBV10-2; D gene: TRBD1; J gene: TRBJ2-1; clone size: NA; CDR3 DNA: TGCGCCAGCAGCCGAGGACAGGGCTACAATGAGCAGTTCTTC; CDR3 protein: CASSRGQGYNEQFF
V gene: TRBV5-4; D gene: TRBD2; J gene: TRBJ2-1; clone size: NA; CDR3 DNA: TGTGCCAGCAGCTTGTATTTGTCTAGCGGGAACAATGAGCAGTTCTTC; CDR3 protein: CASSLYLSSGNNEQFF
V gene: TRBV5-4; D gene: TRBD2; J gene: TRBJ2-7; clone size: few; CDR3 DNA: TGTGCCAGCAGCTACGCTAGCGGGGGGGCGAGTAACGAGCAGTACTTC; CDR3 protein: CASSYASGGASNEQYF
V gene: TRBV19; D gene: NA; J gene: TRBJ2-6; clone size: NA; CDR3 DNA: TGTGCCAGTACCCCCGGGACACCTGGGGCCAACGTCCTGACTTTC; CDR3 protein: CASTPGTPGANVLTF
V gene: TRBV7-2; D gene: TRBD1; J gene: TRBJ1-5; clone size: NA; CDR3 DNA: TGTGCCAGCAGCTTAGAAGGCAGGGGGAATCAGCCCCAGCATTTT; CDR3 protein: CASSLEGRGNQPQHF
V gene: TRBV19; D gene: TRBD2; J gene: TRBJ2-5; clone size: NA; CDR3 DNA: TGTGCCAGTACTGGAGCTAGCGGGAGGGCGGGTGAGACCCAGTACTTC; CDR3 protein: CASTGASGRAGETQYF
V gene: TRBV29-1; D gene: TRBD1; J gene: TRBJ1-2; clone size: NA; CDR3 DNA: TGCAGCGTCCCCAAACAGGGGGACATTATTTATGGCTACACCTTC; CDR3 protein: CSVPKQGDIIYGYTF
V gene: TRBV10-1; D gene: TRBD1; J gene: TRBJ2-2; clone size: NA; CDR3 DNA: TGCGCCATTACGAATGCAGGGGGCGCATCCACCGGGGAGCTGTTTTTT; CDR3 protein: CAITNAGGASTGELFF
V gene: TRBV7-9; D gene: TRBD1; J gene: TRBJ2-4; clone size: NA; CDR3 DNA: TGTGCCAGCACCCGGACAGGGGGAAACATTCAGTACTTC; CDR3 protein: CASTRTGGNIQYF
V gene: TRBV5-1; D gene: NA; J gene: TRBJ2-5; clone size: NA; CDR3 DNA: TGCGCCAGCAGCTTCGTGGCACAAGAGACCCAGTACTTC; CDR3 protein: CASSFVAQETQYF
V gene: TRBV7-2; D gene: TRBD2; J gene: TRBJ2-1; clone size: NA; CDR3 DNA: TGTGCCAGCAGCTTATTCGAAACAGGTCCGGGGGGTGAGCAGTTCTTC; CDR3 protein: CASSLFETGPGGEQFF
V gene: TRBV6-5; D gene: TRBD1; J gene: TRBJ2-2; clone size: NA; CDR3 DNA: TGTGCCAGCAGCCCAGCACAGGGGCACGGGGAGCTGTTTTTT; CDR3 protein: CASSPAQGHGELFF
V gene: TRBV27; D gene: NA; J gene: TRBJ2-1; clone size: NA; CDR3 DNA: TGTGCCAGCAGTCCCCCTGGGAGTGAGCAGTTCTTC; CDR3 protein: CASSPPGSEQFF
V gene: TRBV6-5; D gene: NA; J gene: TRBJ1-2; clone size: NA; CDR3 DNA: TGTGCCAGCAGAAAACAGGGTGGCTATGGCTACACCTTC; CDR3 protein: CASRKQGGYGYTF
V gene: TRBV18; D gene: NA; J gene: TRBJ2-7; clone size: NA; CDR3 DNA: TGTGCCAGCTCACCAACCCTGTCCTACGAGCAGTACTTC; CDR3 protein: CASSPTLSYEQYF
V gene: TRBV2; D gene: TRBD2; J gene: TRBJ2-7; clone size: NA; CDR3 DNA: TGTGCCAGCAGTCCCAGGACTAGCTATAGCTACGAGCAGTACTTC; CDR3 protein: CASSPRTSYSYEQYF
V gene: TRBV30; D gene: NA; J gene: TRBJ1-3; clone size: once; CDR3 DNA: TGTGCCTGGAGCGGGGGAAACACCATATATTTT; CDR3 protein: CAWSGGNTIYF
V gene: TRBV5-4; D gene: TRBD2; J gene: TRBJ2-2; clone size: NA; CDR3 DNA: TGTGCCAGCAGCTTGACACTAGCGGGCACCGGGGAGCTGTTTTTT; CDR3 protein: CASSLTLAGTGELFF
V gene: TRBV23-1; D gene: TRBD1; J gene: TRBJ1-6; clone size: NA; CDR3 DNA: TGCGCCAGCAGTCAACCCCCGACAGGGAGCCAGGGTTCACCCCTCCACTTT; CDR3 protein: CASSQPPTGSQGSPLHF
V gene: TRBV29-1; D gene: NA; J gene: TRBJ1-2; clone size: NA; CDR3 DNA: TGCAGCGTTGATGCGGGGAGAGATGGCTACACCTTC; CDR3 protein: CSVDAGRDGYTF
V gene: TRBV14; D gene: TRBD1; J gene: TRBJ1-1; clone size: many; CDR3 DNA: TGTGCCAGCAGCCGAGAGACAGGGTGGAACACTGAAGCTTTCTTT; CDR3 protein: CASSRETGWNTEAFF
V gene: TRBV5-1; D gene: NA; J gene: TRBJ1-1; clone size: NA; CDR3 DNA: TGCGCCAGCAGCTTACAGGGAGGGTTATTCGGGAACACTGAAGCTTTCTTT; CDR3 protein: CASSLQGGLFGNTEAFF
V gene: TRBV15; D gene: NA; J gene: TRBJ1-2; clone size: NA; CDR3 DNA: TGTGCCACCAGCAGAACCAGGGGTTTAGACTATGGCTACACCTTC; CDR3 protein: CATSRTRGLDYGYTF
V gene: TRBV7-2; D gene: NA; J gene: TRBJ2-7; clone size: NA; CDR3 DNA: TGTGCCAGCAGCTCCCTCCTCCAGGCCGAGCAGTACTTC; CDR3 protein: CASSSLLQAEQYF
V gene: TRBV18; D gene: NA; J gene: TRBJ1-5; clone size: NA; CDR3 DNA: TGTGCCAGCTCACCAGGGACCGGGGGGAATCAGCCCCAGCATTTT; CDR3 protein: CASSPGTGGNQPQHF
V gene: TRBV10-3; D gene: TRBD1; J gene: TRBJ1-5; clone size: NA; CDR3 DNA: TGTGCCATCAGTGAGTCGAATCAGGGGGCGAAGCCCCAGCATTTT; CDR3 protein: CAISESNQGAKPQHF
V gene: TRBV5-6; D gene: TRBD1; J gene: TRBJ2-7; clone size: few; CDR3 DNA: TGTGCCAGCAGCTTGTTCGGGGACAGGGCCTCCTACGAGCAGTACTTC; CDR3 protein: CASSLFGDRASYEQYF
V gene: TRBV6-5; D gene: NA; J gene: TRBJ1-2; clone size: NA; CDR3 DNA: TGTGCCAGCAGTCCAGAAATTCGGGTGGACTATGGCTACACCTTC; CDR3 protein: CASSPEIRVDYGYTF
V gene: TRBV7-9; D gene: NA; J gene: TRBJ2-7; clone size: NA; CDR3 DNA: TGTGCCAGCAGCTTAGTAGAGAGCGGGCAGTACTTC; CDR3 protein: CASSLVESGQYF
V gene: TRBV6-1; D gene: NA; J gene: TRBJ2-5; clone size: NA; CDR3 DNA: TGTGCCAGCAGTGATTCTAGCGAAGAGACCCAGTACTTC; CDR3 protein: CASSDSSEETQYF
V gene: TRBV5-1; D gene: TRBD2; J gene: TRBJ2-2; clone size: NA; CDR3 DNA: TGCGCCAGCAGCCCCACTAGCGGGAGAGGCACCGGGGAGCTGTTTTTT; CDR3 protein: CASSPTSGRGTGELFF
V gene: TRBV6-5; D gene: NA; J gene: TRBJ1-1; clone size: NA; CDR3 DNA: TGTGCCAGCAGTTACAAGGGGGAAGCTTTCTTT; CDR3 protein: CASSYKGEAFF
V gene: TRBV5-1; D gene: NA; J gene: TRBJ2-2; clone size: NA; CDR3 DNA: TGCGCCAGCAGCTTGCAGGGGCAGGGCACCGGGGAGCTGTTTTTT; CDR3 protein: CASSLQGQGTGELFF
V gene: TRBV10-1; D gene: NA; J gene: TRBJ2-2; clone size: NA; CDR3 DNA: TGCGCCAGCAGTGCCCAAGCCACCGGGGAGCTGTTTTTT; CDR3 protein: CASSAQATGELFF
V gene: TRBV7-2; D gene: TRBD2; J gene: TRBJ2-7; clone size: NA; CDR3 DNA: TGTGCCAGCAGCTTAGGGGGAGCGGGAGAGTCCTACGAGCAGTACTTC; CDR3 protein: CASSLGGAGESYEQYF